This T cell receptor (beta chain) was found in a study of glioma-infiltrating T cells after dendritic cell vaccination. Background on the study: Glioblastoma patients came from Phase I and II dendritic cell vaccination trials. Three intradermal dendritic cell vaccine injections were given every two weeks.

Only a few counts were recorded for this clone. Only patients with spare fresh-frozen tumor and over two years of follow-up were included. TCRB CDR3 was amplified from 2 ug genomic DNA or less. TCRdb's table, derived via immunoSEQ multiplex PCR, lists solely in-frame clones and lacks some. The top ten clones hold 15% to 18% of a sample with about 92,000 clones, over 75% of them seen once. Deletions cut 2 bases from V and 3 bases from J, with 12 bases between. The germline V gene encodes CDR1 MNHEY and CDR2 SMNVEV (reference sequence). The CDR3 is made up of 15 amino acids. The origin of this receptor is a human donor with glioblastoma. The specimen comprised blood, sampled before dendritic cell vaccination. The rearrangement uses TRBV27 and TRBJ2-3; D is ambiguous. CDR3 nucleotides: TGTGCCAGCAGTTTAGGTTGGGCAGATACAGATACGCAGTATTTT. It translates to CASSLGWADTDTQYF.